Sequencing of this TCR beta chain was carried out in a study of blood T cell repertoires in COVID-19. Cohorts were based on clinical histories the participants reported. Germline V gene data show CDR1 as ENHRY and CDR2 as SYGVKD. Between the trimmed V and J ends, which lost 4 bases and 0 bases, there was a span of 7 bases. The length of the CDR3 is 14 residues. Profiling relied on immunoSEQ multiplex PCR, and the TCRdb table lists in-frame clones only, not all of them. The table lists a few hundred thousand clones, more than 85% of them singletons. This receptor was identified in a man aged 35-49 years who had recovered from COVID-19. The sample consisted of PBMCs or T cells enriched from blood (not recorded which). The rearrangement uses TRBV10-3 and TRBJ1-3; tentative D call: TRBD1 (6 bases). This CDR3 reads CAISGDNSGNTIYF. The CDR3 DNA follows: TGTGCCATCAGTGGGGACAACTCTGGAAACACCATATATTTT.